Presented here are 15 T cell receptor beta chains from one specimen sequenced in a study of Ad26.COV2.S vaccination and SARS-CoV-2 variants. Data came from immunoSEQ multiplex PCR; TCRdb stores just in-frame clones and leaves some out. Of more than 350,000 clones detected, 75% to 95% appear once; the ten largest clones hold 10% to 15%. Treatment in this sample: 15 to 20 received Ad26.COV2.S at low or high dose, single or two shots; about five received placebo; per-sample allocation not given. Day 63 following the first vaccine or placebo injection was when the samples were taken. The sample in question was peripheral blood, obtained in a trial of Ad26.COV2.S vaccine versus placebo. Receptors were obtained from a person between 18 and 65 years old who received the Ad26.COV2.S COVID-19 vaccine or a placebo.

The V call is TRBV27, the J call TRBJ1-2; D is possibly TRBD1 (6 bases). V lost 6 bases, J lost 6 bases, and 14 bases lay in between. The length of the CDR3 is 13 residues. Germline V gene sequence: CDR1 MNHEY, CDR2 SMNVEV (reference sequence). The DNA of the CDR3 is TGTGCCAGCAGGTACCGACAGGAAAATGGCTACACCTTC. Translating gives CASRYRQENGYTF.

This clone appeared once. This sequence joins TRBV30 and TRBJ2-7; D is possibly TRBD1 (5 bases). The CDR3 has 15 residues. V dropped 2 bases and J dropped 1 base, with 15 bases sitting between them. The germline CDR1 and CDR2 sequences are GTSNPN and SVGIG (reference sequence). The CDR3 DNA reads TGTGCCTGGAGTCAGGGAACCACCGGTTCCTACGAGCAGTACTTC. This translates into CAWSQGTTGSYEQYF.

The chain carries TRBV6-1 and TRBJ1-1; D gene unclear. The V gene's germline CDR1 is MNHNS and CDR2 SASEGT. The CDR3 extends over 15 amino acids. V was clipped by 3 bases and J by 0 bases, with 11 bases between them. DNA of the CDR3: TGTGCCAGCAGTGAGAGAGCGGGAATGAACACTGAAGCTTTCTTT. As protein: CASSERAGMNTEAFF.

This sequence joins TRBV25-1 and TRBJ1-2, with 9 bases identical to TRBD1. CDR3 length: 13 residues. V trimming: 5 bases; J trimming: 7 bases; junction bases outside the gene matches: 5. Germline lookup yields CDR1 MGHDK and CDR2 SYGVNS. CDR3 DNA: TGTGCCAGCAGTCGAGGACAGGGGACTGGCTACACCTTC. Its protein is CASSRGQGTGYTF.

This clone has just one count. This sample includes further DNA sequences coding for the same CDR3. The CDR3, as DNA: TGTGCCAGCAGTTTATCCGGTGGCCAAGAGACCCAGTACTTC. Amino acids: CASSLSGGQETQYF. The chain couples TRBV28 to TRBJ2-5; D gene uncertain. Deletions cut 1 base from V and 1 base from J, with 7 bases between. Per germline, CDR1 MDHEN and CDR2 SYDVKM. The CDR3 has 14 amino acids.

In the case of this clone: Other DNA sequences in this sample translate to the same CDR3. The rearrangement links TRBV7-9 to TRBJ2-5; D uncertain. The CDR3 loop spans 12 amino acids. V was pared by 3 bases and J by 4 bases, with 6 bases between. Germline V gene lookup returns CDR1 SEHNR and CDR2 FQNEAQ (reference sequence). CDR3 protein: CASSFRAETQYF. CDR3 nucleotides: TGTGCCAGCAGCTTTAGGGCAGAGACCCAGTACTTC.

The CDR3, as DNA: TGTGCCAGCAGTTGGACTAGCTTGGGGAACATTCAGTACTTC. Translated, it gives CASSWTSLGNIQYF. The chain recombines TRBV28 with TRBJ2-4; 8 nucleotides match TRBD2. From germline, CDR1 is MDHEN and CDR2 SYDVKM. Trimming removed 4 bases from V and 7 bases from J; junction bases left unmatched: 6. The CDR3 totals 14 residues.

CDR3 bases: TGTGCCAGCTTTGAACTTGGGGACAGGGGATTTCTCACCTTC. Translated: CASFELGDRGFLTF. This chain links TRBV6-5 with TRBJ1-2; TRBD1 matches 10 bases. This CDR3 comprises 14 residues. With 8 bases clipped from V and 13 bases from J, the junction kept 16 bases outside the gene matches. Germline values: CDR1 MNHEY, CDR2 SVGAGI.

This rearrangement joins TRBV3-1 (or the pseudogene TRBV3-2) to TRBJ1-2, with 8 bases identical to TRBD1. The germline gives CDR1 LGHDT, CDR2 YNNKEL (reference sequence). V gave up 3 bases and J gave up 7 bases; unmatched junction bases: 7. The CDR3 consists of 14 residues. CDR3 DNA: TGTGCCAGCAGCCAGGCAGGGGGCGTATTTGGCTACACCTTC. Translating gives CASSQAGGVFGYTF.

This chain connects TRBV14 to TRBJ1-2; no firm D call. The CDR3 runs to 13 residues. The germline CDR1 and CDR2 sequences are SGHDN and FVKESK. The ends were cut back, 0 bases at V and 4 bases at J, with 6 bases in the middle. CDR3 DNA: TGTGCCAGCAGCCAAGAACTAGTCTATGGCTACACCTTC. Translation gives CASSQELVYGYTF.

This chain links TRBV6-6 with TRBJ2-4, with TRBD1 matching 7 bases. The V gene end was trimmed by 6 bases and the J gene end by 3 bases; junction bases not matched to a gene: 5. Germline V gene sequence: CDR1 MNHNY, CDR2 SVGAGI (reference sequence). The CDR3 is 14 amino acids. In DNA, the CDR3 is TGTGCCAGCAGCGCCCGGGACAGCAAAAACATTCAGTACTTC. It encodes CASSARDSKNIQYF.

The chain's CDR3 is CASKGSVGETQYF. The CDR3 DNA reads as TGCGCCTCAAAGGGATCTGTAGGGGAGACCCAGTACTTC. The rearrangement links TRBV10-2 to TRBJ2-5; D not certain. CDR3 length: 13 amino acids. Per germline, CDR1 WSHSY and CDR2 SAAADI. The V end lost 11 bases, the J end lost 5 bases, and 18 bases lay between the germline ends.

This chain links TRBV5-1 with TRBJ2-5, with TRBD1 matching over 9 bases. The ends lost 4 bases at V and 4 bases at J; junction bases unmatched: 8. CDR1 is SGHRS, CDR2 YFSETQ, per germline. CDR3 size: 15 residues. CDR3 sequence reads: CASSRDRDGGETQYF. CDR3 in DNA: TGCGCCAGCAGCCGGGACAGGGATGGAGGAGAGACCCAGTACTTC.

This clone was counted once. In nucleotides, the CDR3 is TGTGCCAGCAGCGTAGCTAGCGGGAATGAGCAGTTCTTC. Its protein product is CASSVASGNEQFF. The genes are TRBV9 and TRBJ2-1; 8 bases match TRBD2. The trim removed 0 bases at V and 7 bases at J, leaving 0 bases unmatched. The CDR3 is made up of 13 amino acids. CDR1 is SGDLS, CDR2 YYNGEE, per germline.

The chain has TRBV4-1 and TRBJ2-7, with TRBD2 identical over 11 bases. V dropped 3 bases and J dropped 2; count of bases not matched to a gene: 3. There are 15 residues in the CDR3. CDR1 is MGHRA, CDR2 YSYEKL, per germline. CDR3 sequence (DNA): TGCGCCAGCAGCCAGCCGGGACTAGCGGCCTACGAGCAGTACTTC. Amino acids: CASSQPGLAAYEQYF.